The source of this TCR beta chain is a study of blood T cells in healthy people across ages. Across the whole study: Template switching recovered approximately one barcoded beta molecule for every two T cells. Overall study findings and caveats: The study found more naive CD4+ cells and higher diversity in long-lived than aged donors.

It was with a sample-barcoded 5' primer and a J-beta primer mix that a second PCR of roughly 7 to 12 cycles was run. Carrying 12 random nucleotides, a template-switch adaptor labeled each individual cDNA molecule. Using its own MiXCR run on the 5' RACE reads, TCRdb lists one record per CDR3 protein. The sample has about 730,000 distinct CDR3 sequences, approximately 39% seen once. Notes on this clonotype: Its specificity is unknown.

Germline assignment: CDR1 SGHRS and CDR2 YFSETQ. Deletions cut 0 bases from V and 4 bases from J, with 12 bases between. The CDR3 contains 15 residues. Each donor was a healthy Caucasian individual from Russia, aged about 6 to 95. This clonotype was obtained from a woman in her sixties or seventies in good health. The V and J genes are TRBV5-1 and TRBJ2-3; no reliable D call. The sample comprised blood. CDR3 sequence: CASSLVAPTADTQYF. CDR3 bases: TGCGCCAGCAGCTTGGTGGCTCCAACGGCAGATACGCAGTATTTT. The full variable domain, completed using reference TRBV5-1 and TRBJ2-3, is KAGVTQTPRYLIKTRGQQVTLSCSPISGHRSVSWYQQTPGQGLQFLFEYFSETQRNKGNFPGRFSGRQFSNSRSEMNVSTLELGDSALYLCASSLVAPTADTQYFGPGTRLTVL.